These T cell receptor beta chains were read from a single sample in a study of blood T cell repertoires in COVID-19. The data were produced by immunoSEQ multiplex PCR, yet TCRdb's version contains in-frame clones alone and is incomplete. The table records hundreds of thousands of clones, nearly 90% of them present only once. Sequenced input: PBMCs or T cells enriched from blood (not recorded which). The origin of the receptors is a woman aged 40 to 50 with acute COVID-19. Each CDR3 is given without its conserved first and last residue. Fields, in order: V gene, J gene, CDR3 protein.

>TRBV5-1|TRBJ2-7
ASSRDWGEQY
>TRBV29-1|TRBJ2-7
SVFTGDTYEQY
>TRBV5-4|TRBJ2-5
ASSLGLATEETQY
>TRBV4-1|TRBJ1-2
ASSRPGQLNYGYT
>TRBV7-2|TRBJ2-2
ASSLGTGVSGELF
>TRBV27|TRBJ1-3
ASGPNTGSGNTIY
>TRBV4-1|TRBJ1-5
ASSQDRDRDNQPQH
>TRBV5-6|TRBJ2-6
ASSLVARLKANVLT
>TRBV5-5|TRBJ2-2
ASSFIDLSTGELF
>TRBV5-4|TRBJ2-1
ASSLGRGGNYNEQF
>TRBV7-9|TRBJ2-1
ASSPTGQGYNEQF
>TRBV15|TRBJ2-2
ATSRELAENTGELF
>TRBV19|TRBJ1-2
ASLPGQGPSGYT
>TRBV30|TRBJ1-3
AWSVTPDRGRNTIY
>TRBV19|TRBJ1-2
ASSTRGANYGYT
>TRBV11-2|TRBJ2-5
ASSSIRRVGETQY